The next 15 T cell receptor beta chains were all read from a single sample in a study of cytomegalovirus exposure and HLA in healthy donors. The PCR contained 60 Vbeta and 13 Jbeta primers. Data came from immunoSEQ multiplex PCR; TCRdb stores just in-frame clones and leaves some out. Among over 70,000 clones listed, roughly 80% were seen once. Sequenced sample: PBMCs. The receptors come from a woman in her 50s in good health and CMV-seropositive.

The chain links TRBV4-1 to TRBJ2-3; 12 bases map to TRBD2. The CDR3 is 19 amino acids. Germline V gene data show CDR1 as MGHRA and CDR2 as YSYEKL. Unmatched junction bases numbered 13, after V lost 3 bases and J lost 3 bases. The CDR3 is CASSHLAGGPKGGTDTQYF. As DNA, the CDR3 is TGCGCCAGCAGCCATCTAGCGGGAGGGCCAAAGGGTGGGACAGATACGCAGTATTTT.

The rearrangement links TRBV21-1 to TRBJ2-7; the listed D gene, TRBD2, was not tested against the DNA. TRBV21-1 is termed a pseudogene. This CDR3 has 17 residues. CDR3 sequence reads: CASSKSRRVAASYEQYV. CDR3 DNA sequence: TGTGCCAGCAGCAAAAGCCGTAGAGTAGCGGCCTCCTACGAGCAGTACGTC.

This chain uses TRBV2 with TRBJ1-2; the D gene is possibly TRBD1 (5 bases). Germline CDR1 is SNHLY and CDR2 is FYNNEI. Trimming left V 3 bases short and J 3 bases short, with 8 bases between. The CDR3 has 13 residues. The CDR3 DNA sequence: TGTGCCAGCAGTGACGGCAGGGACTATGGCTACACCTTC. It is translated as CASSDGRDYGYTF.

J is TRBJ2-7 and V is TRBV9; 8 bases map to TRBD1. The ends lost 5 bases at V and 4 bases at J; junction bases unmatched: 5. The CDR3 is 13 residues long. Germline values: CDR1 SGDLS, CDR2 YYNGEE. DNA of the CDR3: TGTGCCAGCAGTCCGACAGGGGTATACGAGCAGTACTTC. Amino acid sequence: CASSPTGVYEQYF.

The chain joins TRBV6-1 to TRBJ1-1, with D possibly matching TRBD1 (6 bases). This CDR3 is 14 amino acids long. Germline V CDR1 and CDR2: MNHNS, SASEGT. Trimming took off 3 bases at V and 2 bases at J, with 10 bases between the two ends. The CDR3 DNA reads TGTGCCAGCAGTGAGGACAGTACTAACACTGAAGCTTTCTTT. It yields the protein CASSEDSTNTEAFF.

Comments on this clone: The junction does not match germline at one end; this may be a read error. The genes are TRBV7-9 and TRBJ2-3; 10 bases line up with TRBD2. The CDR3 runs to 17 residues. Germline values: CDR1 SEHNR, CDR2 FQNEAQ (reference sequence). CDR3 loop: CSSSLEVWLAGADTQYF. CDR3 sequence (DNA): TGTTCCAGCAGCTTAGAGGTTTGGCTAGCGGGGGCAGATACGCAGTATTTT.

This sequence joins TRBV5-4 and TRBJ1-2; 8 nucleotides align to TRBD1. The germline gives CDR1 SGHNT, CDR2 YYREEE (reference sequence). With 4 bases clipped from V and 4 bases from J, the junction kept 3 bases outside the gene matches. The CDR3 is made up of 13 amino acids. CDR3 region: CASSTQGVYGYTF. As DNA, the CDR3 is TGTGCCAGCAGCACACAGGGGGTCTATGGCTACACCTTC.

In its sample, this clone was seen a few times. The chain couples TRBV30 to TRBJ2-2, with 7 bases that match TRBD1. CDR1 is GTSNPN, CDR2 SVGIG, per germline (reference sequence). V was pared by 4 bases and J by 7 bases, with 3 bases of the junction left unmatched. The CDR3 has 12 amino acids. The CDR3 protein is CAWTQGYGELFF. For the CDR3, the DNA is TGTGCCTGGACACAGGGGTACGGGGAGCTGTTTTTT.

This clone was recorded once. This chain links TRBV9 with TRBJ2-7; weak D call: TRBD2 (5 bases). The CDR3 is 13 residues long. Germline V CDR1 and CDR2: SGDLS, YYNGEE. V lost 3 bases to trimming and J lost 7 bases, with 14 bases between them. Here the CDR3 reads CASSEWVGGEQYF. The CDR3, as DNA: TGTGCCAGCAGCGAATGGGTCGGAGGAGAGCAGTACTTC.

The gene calls are TRBV2 and TRBJ1-2, with 8 bases lining up with TRBD1. The CDR3 has 14 amino acids. Looked up from germline, CDR1 is SNHLY and CDR2 is FYNNEI. Trimming at V came to 7 bases and at J to 3 bases, leaving 7 bases not matched to a gene. This CDR3 is CASTRTGIDYGYTF. The CDR3 DNA is TGTGCCAGCACCCGGACAGGGATCGACTATGGCTACACCTTC.

CDR3 in amino acids: CASSESGGQGRSGAFF. The CDR3 bases are TGTGCCAGCAGTGAATCAGGGGGACAGGGCAGGTCTGGGGCTTTCTTT. The chain carries TRBV25-1 and TRBJ1-1; 9 bases align to TRBD1. The V gene end was trimmed by 1 base and the J gene end by 11 bases; junction bases not matched to a gene: 14. The CDR3 length is 16 residues. Looked up from germline, CDR1 is MGHDK and CDR2 is SYGVNS.

This chain links TRBV10-1 with TRBJ2-3; D is possibly TRBD1 (6 bases). The CDR3 is 15 amino acids. In germline, CDR1 is WNHNN, CDR2 SYGVQD (reference sequence). Deletions cut 0 bases from V and 1 base from J, with 8 bases between. The CDR3 nucleotides read TGCGCCAGCAGTGAGTCGGCAGGGGGCACAGATACGCAGTATTTT. Amino acids: CASSESAGGTDTQYF.

The rearrangement links TRBV2 to TRBJ1-5; tentative D call: TRBD1 (5 bases). The CDR3 covers 13 residues. Germline V gives CDR1 SNHLY, CDR2 FYNNEI. Trimming pared 6 bases from V and 4 bases from J, leaving 10 bases between. CDR3 amino acids: CASSPDINQPQHF. CDR3 nucleotides: TGTGCCAGCAGCCCGGACATAAATCAGCCCCAGCATTTT.

This sequence joins TRBV7-9 and TRBJ1-1; D remains ambiguous. The V gene lost 2 bases and the J gene lost 2 bases, with 12 bases spanning the gap. The CDR3 extends over 15 amino acids. CDR1 SEHNR and CDR2 FQNEAQ come from the germline V gene (reference sequence). The CDR3: CASSLWTDYNTEAFF. CDR3 bases: TGTGCCAGCAGCTTATGGACTGATTATAACACTGAAGCTTTCTTT.

J is TRBJ1-1 and V is TRBV7-3, with 8 positions matching TRBD1. The CDR3 consists of 14 residues. Germline values: CDR1 SGHTA, CDR2 FQGTGA. V was clipped by 5 bases and J by 6 bases; unmatched bases: 8. CDR3 nucleotide sequence: TGTGCCAGCAGCCCTTTTCAGGGGGCAGCTGAAGCTTTCTTT. The encoded protein is CASSPFQGAAEAFF.